This T cell receptor (beta chain) was captured in a study of neurological immune-mediated disorders. General study findings and limits: Expanded clones shared no CDR3 amino acid sequences across subjects, suggesting private repertoires in all groups. Patients with HTLV-1-associated myelopathy showed the most TCR clonal expansion. Those with multiple sclerosis showed the least, falling below healthy controls.

Sample time point: longitudinal time-point 3. This clonotype was recorded at least ten times. As yet, its antigen is unknown. In germline, CDR1 is SQVTM, CDR2 ANQGSEA. The CDR3 length is 13 residues. Trimming removed 4 bases at V and 2 bases at J, with 11 bases between. The authors produced cDNA by 5'RACE using 10-nucleotide random UMIs. TCRdb re-called the 5' RACE reads through MiXCR, storing one row per CDR3 protein. The sample has tens of thousands of distinct CDR3 sequences, approximately 8.4% seen once; the top ten hold under 2%. The chain uses TRBV29-1 and TRBJ1-2; no definite D call. Sequencing used PBMCs. The source of this sequence is a woman in her 40s in good health. In DNA form, the CDR3 reads TGCAGCGTTGCTCAGCCCGTCAACTATGGCTACACCTTC. This gives the protein CSVAQPVNYGYTF.